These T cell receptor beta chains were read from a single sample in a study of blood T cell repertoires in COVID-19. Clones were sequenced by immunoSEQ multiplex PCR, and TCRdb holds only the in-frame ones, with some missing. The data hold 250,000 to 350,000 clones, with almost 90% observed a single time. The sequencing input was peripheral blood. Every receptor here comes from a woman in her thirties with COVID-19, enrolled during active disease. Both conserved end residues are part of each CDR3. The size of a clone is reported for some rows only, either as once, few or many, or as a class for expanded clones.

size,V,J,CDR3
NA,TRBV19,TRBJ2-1,CASTTTTSGTYNEQFF
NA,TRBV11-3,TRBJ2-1,CASSQRIAGGEGEQFF
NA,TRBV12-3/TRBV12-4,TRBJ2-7,CASRQGSYEQYF
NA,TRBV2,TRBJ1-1,CASSPPWGVDTEAFF
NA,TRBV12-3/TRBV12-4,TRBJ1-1,CASSRTANTEAFF
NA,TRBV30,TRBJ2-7,CAGRRETTSYEQYF
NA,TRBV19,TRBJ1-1,CASNDRANTEAFF
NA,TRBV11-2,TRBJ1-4,CASSLGQVPLLEKLFF
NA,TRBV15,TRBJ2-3,CATSLLSGRADTQYF
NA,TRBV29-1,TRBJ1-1,CSVERRLEANTEAFF
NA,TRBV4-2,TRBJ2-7,CASSQEKGLAGGSYEQYF
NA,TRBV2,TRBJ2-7,CASKGLAGAYEQYF
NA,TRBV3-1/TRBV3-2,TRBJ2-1,CASSQVRGWNEQFF
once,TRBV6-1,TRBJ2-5,CASSEISQETQYF
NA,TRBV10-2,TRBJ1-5,CASGAARQPQHF
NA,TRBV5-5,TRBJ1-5,CASSLTGDSNQPQHF
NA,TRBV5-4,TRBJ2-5,CASSFSGRVETQYF
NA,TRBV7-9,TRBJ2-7,CASSLGGRYEQYF
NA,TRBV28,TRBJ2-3,CASSLPAGGPIDTQYF
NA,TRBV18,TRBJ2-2,CASSPPGGGGELFF
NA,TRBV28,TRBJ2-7,CASGYRTGTFVEQYF
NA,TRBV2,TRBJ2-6,CARGTPVLSGANVLTF
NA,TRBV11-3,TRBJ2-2,CASSSITGELFF
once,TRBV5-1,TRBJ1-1,CASRSGTGGPTEAFF
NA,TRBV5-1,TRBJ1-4,CASSLTGGTEKLFF
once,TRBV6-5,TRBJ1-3,CASSRDFSGNTIYF
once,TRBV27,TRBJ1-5,CASSSTGGYQPQHF
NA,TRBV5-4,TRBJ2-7,CASSLMRDGSYEQYF
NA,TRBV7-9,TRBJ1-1,CASSLSGATEAFF
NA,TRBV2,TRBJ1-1,CASRERQGLNTEAFF
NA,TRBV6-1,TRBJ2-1,CASSGSGEVAGGHSYNEQFF
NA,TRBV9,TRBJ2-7,CASSVRTGDEQYF
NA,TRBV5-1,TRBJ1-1,CASSSGQGAPSTEAFF
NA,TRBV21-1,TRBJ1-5,CASRNFEPGQDNQPQHF
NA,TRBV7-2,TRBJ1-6,CASSLDVNSPLHF
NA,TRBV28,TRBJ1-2,CASSPRGGALLVIGYTF
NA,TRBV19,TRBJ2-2,CASSIIIGGGGELFF
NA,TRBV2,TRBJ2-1,CASSAVNEQFF